This T cell receptor (beta chain) was sequenced in a study of regulatory T cells in long-lasting Graves disease. About the study: Graves' patients who were just diagnosed had used antithyroid drugs for under 3 months.

Comments on this clonotype: What it recognizes is unknown.

The CDR3 is 16 amino acids. Germline V gives CDR1 MNHNS, CDR2 SASEGT. V was clipped by 6 bases and J by 1 base, with 17 bases between them. The time point is: newly diagnosed GD, antithyroid drugs for less than 3 months. RNA from PBMCs was the source of the TCR library. American Thyroid Association guidelines were used to diagnose Graves' disease. Study observations and caveats: Persistent disease was associated with favored TRBV28 usage and with favored use of TRBJ1-2 and TRBJ2-5.

Through Arm-PCR of CDR3 regions and iRepertoire HTBI primers, TCR beta libraries were built. Each CDR3 protein is one row after TCRdb ran MiXCR on the multiplex PCR reads. Of about 440,000 distinct CDR3 sequences detected, more than 13% appear once; the ten largest clones hold around 17%. The data were also submitted as part of a second study, on T cells in Graves' hyperthyroidism and ophthalmopathy. From that study: HTBI primers were the set used in a first-round RT-PCR of the TCR CDR3.

The receptor was derived from a woman aged 25 to 39 with Graves disease. This material consisted of peripheral blood mononuclear cells (PBMCs), taken at new diagnosis, from a patient treated with antithyroid drugs. This chain links TRBV6-1 with TRBJ2-3; D might be TRBD2 (6 bases). CDR3 DNA: TGTGCCAGCAGCGGACTAAGGCCTCCAGGCACAGATACGCAGTATTTT. It is translated as CASSGLRPPGTDTQYF.